These 32 T cell receptor beta chains came from one sample sequenced in a study of blood T cell repertoires in COVID-19. Profiling relied on immunoSEQ multiplex PCR, and the TCRdb table lists in-frame clones only, not all of them. The sample comprises about 160,000 clones, 80% to 85% of which are singletons, and roughly 9.1% rests with the top ten. Specimen: peripheral blood. These receptors originate from a woman of 80 years or more with active or convalescent COVID-19.

CDR3 loop: CASSQGGNNEKLFF. As DNA, the CDR3 is TGCGCCAGCAGCCAAGGCGGAAATAATGAAAAACTGTTTTTT. This chain joins TRBV4-3 and TRBJ1-4, with no clear D. V was clipped by 1 base and J by 4 bases, with 7 bases between them. Germline V gene data show CDR1 as LGHNA and CDR2 as YSLEER. This CDR3 spans 14 amino acids.

J is TRBJ1-2 and V is TRBV19; 10 nucleotides agree with TRBD1. The germline V gene has CDR1 LNHDA and CDR2 SQIVND (reference sequence). The CDR3 extends over 12 amino acids. Trimming removed 7 bases from V and 6 bases from J; junction bases left unmatched: 2. In DNA form, the CDR3 reads TGTGCCAGTATAGACAGGGGGCATGGCTACACCTTC. It codes for CASIDRGHGYTF.

The genes are TRBV19 and TRBJ2-3; 13 bases align to TRBD2. The CDR3 consists of 18 residues. V shed 0 bases, J shed 3 bases, and the junction held 6 bases outside the gene matches. The germline CDR1 and CDR2 sequences are LNHDA and SQIVND (reference sequence). In DNA, the CDR3 is TGTGCCAGTAGTATAGATCCTCCGGGACTAGCGGGGACAGATACGCAGTATTTT. This sequence encodes CASSIDPPGLAGTDTQYF.

The rearrangement uses TRBV11-2 and TRBJ2-5, with 7 bases matching TRBD1. CDR1 is SGHAT and CDR2 is FQNNGV in the germline V gene. The CDR3 consists of 15 residues. V shed 5 bases, J shed 5 bases, and the junction held 11 bases outside the gene matches. The CDR3 DNA sequence: TGTGCCAGCAGCCCGAAACCCGACAGGGTGGAGACCCAGTACTTC. Translation gives CASSPKPDRVETQYF.

This clone came up once. This chain joins TRBV6-2 or TRBV6-3 and TRBJ1-1; 7 bases are a match to TRBD1. CDR1 is MNHEY, CDR2 SVGEGT, per germline. Trimming removed 2 bases from V and 6 bases from J; junction bases left unmatched: 9. The CDR3 loop spans 15 amino acids. CDR3 sequence reads: CASSYPYRGSPEAFF. In nucleotides, the CDR3 is TGTGCCAGCAGTTACCCCTACAGGGGAAGCCCTGAAGCTTTCTTT.

The chain joins TRBV5-4 to TRBJ2-1; TRBD2 matches 8 bases. The V segment lost 3 bases and the J segment 4 bases; nucleotides outside the gene matches: 9. The CDR3 is 16 amino acids. Germline CDR1 is SGHNT and CDR2 is YYREEE (reference sequence). The CDR3 sequence: CASSSGGRIGYNEQFF. In DNA form, the CDR3 reads TGTGCCAGCAGCTCGGGGGGGAGGATAGGATACAATGAGCAGTTCTTC.

This chain connects TRBV7-8 to TRBJ1-4; no firm D call. Trimming took off 5 bases at V and 5 bases at J, with 15 bases between the two ends. The CDR3 contains 15 residues. Germline-derived CDR1 and CDR2 are SGHVS and FQNEAQ. CDR3 sequence reads: CASSPRGQINEKLFF. The CDR3 DNA reads TGTGCCAGCAGCCCCCGAGGGCAGATAAATGAAAAACTGTTTTTT.

The rearrangement joins TRBV7-2 to TRBJ2-3, with D maybe TRBD2 (5 bases). Germline V gives CDR1 SGHTA, CDR2 FQGNSA. V shed 4 bases and J shed 9 bases, with 20 bases lying between them. This CDR3 is built from 15 residues. DNA of the CDR3: TGTGCCAGCAGCTCCCAATCCGGGATTACCGAAACGCAGTATTTT. This sequence encodes CASSSQSGITETQYF.

The V and J genes are TRBV7-9 and TRBJ1-4, with TRBD1 matching over 7 bases. The germline V gene encodes CDR1 SEHNR and CDR2 FQNEAQ (reference sequence). J lost 8 bases, V lost 5 bases, and 11 bases had no gene match. The CDR3 covers 15 residues. CDR3 residues: CASSPQGGEGEKLFF. The CDR3 DNA reads TGTGCCAGCAGCCCGCAGGGGGGAGAAGGAGAAAAACTGTTTTTT.

This chain links TRBV3-1 (or the pseudogene TRBV3-2) with TRBJ1-2; 9 bases line up with TRBD1. Germline V lookup: CDR1 LGHDT, CDR2 YNNKEL (reference sequence). V lost 0 bases to trimming and J lost 2 bases; unmatched junction nucleotides: 4. The CDR3 sequence is 16 residues long. Here the CDR3 reads CASSQEGGTGNYGYTF. The CDR3 DNA is TGTGCCAGCAGCCAAGAGGGGGGGACAGGGAACTATGGCTACACCTTC.

The chain is built from TRBV4-3 and TRBJ2-3, with 9 bases that match TRBD2. V was clipped by 1 base and J by 6 bases; unmatched bases: 14. The CDR3 totals 18 residues. Germline assignment: CDR1 LGHNA and CDR2 YSLEER. Here the CDR3 reads CASSQVRGAGGPGDTQYF. CDR3 nucleotides: TGCGCCAGCAGCCAAGTCAGGGGAGCGGGGGGCCCCGGGGATACGCAGTATTTT.

The rearrangement uses TRBV10-3 and TRBJ2-3, with D possibly matching TRBD2 (7 bases). V lost 8 bases to trimming and J lost 2 bases, with 14 bases between them. This CDR3 has 14 amino acids. Per germline, CDR1 ENHRY and CDR2 SYGVKD. Here the CDR3 DNA reads TGTGCCATCGGGTCGGGGGGCATCACAGATACGCAGTATTTT. The encoded protein is CAIGSGGITDTQYF.

The chain combines TRBV7-3 with TRBJ1-6, with TRBD1 as a possible D gene (5 bases). Trimming removed 5 bases at V and 3 bases at J, with 8 bases between. CDR3 length: 14 amino acids. Germline-derived CDR1 and CDR2 are SGHTA and FQGTGA. The CDR3 is CASSGGDYNSPLHF. DNA of the CDR3: TGTGCCAGCAGCGGGGGGGACTATAATTCACCCCTCCACTTT.

This chain links TRBV6-2 or TRBV6-3 with TRBJ2-5, with 8 positions matching TRBD2. Germline V gene data show CDR1 as MNHEY and CDR2 as SVGEGT. The CDR3 runs 15 residues. V lost 4 bases to trimming and J lost 2 bases; unmatched junction nucleotides: 6. The CDR3 sequence: CASSSASSGQETQYF. In nucleotides, the CDR3 is TGTGCCAGCAGTTCCGCTTCTAGCGGGCAAGAGACCCAGTACTTC.

The CDR3 region has the DNA TGTGCCAGCAGCCCACAGGGGATGCTCACCGGGGAGCTGTTTTTT. Protein product: CASSPQGMLTGELFF. The chain combines TRBV5-6 with TRBJ2-2, with TRBD1 identical over 7 bases. CDR3 length equals 15 residues. Germline trimming cut 4 bases from V and 4 bases from J; bases unmatched to any gene: 7. CDR1 and CDR2 (germline): SGHDT, YYEEEE.

The V gene is TRBV28, the J gene TRBJ1-2; 8 bases match TRBD1. Germline V gene sequence: CDR1 MDHEN, CDR2 SYDVKM. V lost 2 bases to trimming and J lost 3 bases; unmatched junction nucleotides: 11. The CDR3 loop spans 17 amino acids. Here the CDR3 reads CASSLPSGQGAYYGYTF. CDR3 nucleotides: TGTGCCAGCAGTTTACCCTCGGGGCAGGGGGCGTACTATGGCTACACCTTC.

The chain joins TRBV7-9 to TRBJ2-1; 8 positions agree with TRBD1. CDR1 SEHNR and CDR2 FQNEAQ come from the germline V gene (reference sequence). The V and J ends lost 3 bases and 4 bases, in that order; junction bases with no gene match: 8. This CDR3 has 16 residues. DNA for the CDR3: TGTGCCAGCAGCTTCCCAGGGGGCGAGGGGTACAATGAGCAGTTCTTC. Its protein product is CASSFPGGEGYNEQFF.

The V gene is TRBV7-9, the J gene TRBJ2-5; D might be TRBD1 (6 bases). There are 16 residues in the CDR3. Trimming took 5 bases from V and 3 from J, leaving 19 bases between them. Germline loops: CDR1 SEHNR, CDR2 FQNEAQ (reference sequence). The CDR3 nucleotides are TGTGCCAGCAGCAAAATCCCCGGGACAACTAAAGAGACCCAGTACTTC. It encodes CASSKIPGTTKETQYF.

The chain has TRBV7-6 and TRBJ2-7; 11 nucleotides match TRBD2. With V trimmed by 4 bases and J by 6 bases, 8 bases remained unmatched. The CDR3 length is 15 residues. The germline V gene has CDR1 SGHVS and CDR2 FNYEAQ. The DNA of the CDR3 is TGTGCCAGCAGCTCACGAACCGGGACTAGCGGCGAGCAGTACTTC. Encoded protein: CASSSRTGTSGEQYF.

This clone was counted a few times. This sample includes further DNA sequences coding for the same CDR3. The chain carries TRBV19 and TRBJ1-5; D possibly corresponds to TRBD1 (5 bases). V was pared by 3 bases and J by 1 base, with 10 bases between. This CDR3 is 15 amino acids long. The germline CDR1 and CDR2 sequences are LNHDA and SQIVND (reference sequence). CDR3 residues: CASSMVAGSNQPQHF. The CDR3 region has the DNA TGTGCCAGTAGTATGGTAGCAGGGAGCAATCAGCCCCAGCATTTT.

This clone was counted a few times. The chain recombines TRBV12-3 or TRBV12-4 with TRBJ1-1; D gene unclear. The CDR3 extends over 13 amino acids. The ends were cut back, 3 bases at V and 4 bases at J, with 9 bases in the middle. The CDR3 loop is CASSFSGSTEAFF. CDR3 DNA: TGTGCCAGCAGTTTTAGTGGTAGCACTGAAGCTTTCTTT.

The chain uses TRBV6-2 or TRBV6-3 and TRBJ1-3; D call uncertain. The CDR3 loop spans 11 amino acids. The germline V and J ends were trimmed by 2 bases and 7 bases, with 3 bases remaining between them. Germline V gene data show CDR1 as MNHEY and CDR2 as SVGEGT. The CDR3 DNA follows: TGTGCCAGCAGTTACCTGAACACCATATATTTT. Its protein is CASSYLNTIYF.

The chain combines TRBV19 with TRBJ1-3; the D is unclear. Germline V gene lookup returns CDR1 LNHDA and CDR2 SQIVND (reference sequence). V was shortened by 2 bases and J by 0 bases, with 8 bases between the two germline ends. This CDR3 region has 15 residues. The CDR3 spells CASSITASSGNTIYF. CDR3 coding DNA: TGTGCCAGTAGTATAACAGCAAGCTCTGGAAACACCATATATTTT.

The V gene is TRBV19, the J gene TRBJ2-3, with D unclear. Looked up from germline, CDR1 is LNHDA and CDR2 is SQIVND (reference sequence). V was trimmed by 4 bases and J by 7 bases, leaving 9 bases between them. This CDR3 region has 12 residues. The CDR3 DNA sequence: TGTGCCAGTAGTAATAGTCTGAATACGCAGTATTTT. Translation: CASSNSLNTQYF.

The chain has TRBV19 and TRBJ1-3; D perhaps matches TRBD1 (5 bases). The CDR3 has 16 amino acids. Germline V gene data show CDR1 as LNHDA and CDR2 as SQIVND (reference sequence). V shed 4 bases and J shed 3 bases, with 16 bases lying between them. The CDR3 sequence: CASSTTGTSFGNTIYF. The CDR3 coding sequence is TGTGCCAGTAGTACAACCGGGACTAGCTTTGGAAACACCATATATTTT.

The genes are TRBV7-9 and TRBJ1-1; D unclear. CDR1 is SEHNR and CDR2 is FQNEAQ in the germline V gene (reference sequence). V lost 7 bases and J 3 bases, leaving 18 bases between the germline ends. The CDR3 sequence is 15 residues long. This CDR3 is CASTPWAGRDTEAFF. CDR3 DNA sequence: TGTGCCAGCACCCCTTGGGCGGGGAGGGACACTGAAGCTTTCTTT.

There are a few counts of this clone. The CDR3 bases are TGTGCCAGTAGTGGGACAGGGGGCGCCGTTCAGCCCCAGCATTTT. Protein: CASSGTGGAVQPQHF. V is TRBV19 and J is TRBJ1-5; 12 nucleotides align to TRBD1. Germline CDR1 LNHDA, CDR2 SQIVND (reference sequence). The CDR3 has 15 amino acids. The junction had 5 bases not matched to a gene; V was cut back by 5 bases and J by 6 bases.

The rearrangement uses TRBV19 and TRBJ1-1, with D possibly matching TRBD1 (5 bases). The CDR3 sequence is 14 residues long. Trimming shortened V by 6 bases and J by 1 base, and 12 bases separated the two germline ends. Per the germline V gene, CDR1 is LNHDA and CDR2 is SQIVND (reference sequence). CDR3 in DNA: TGTGCCAGTAGACAGGTGAACCCGAACACTGAAGCTTTCTTT. Encoded protein: CASRQVNPNTEAFF.

The V gene is TRBV7-9, the J gene TRBJ2-3; 10 positions agree with TRBD2. The CDR3 length is 18 residues. The trim removed 3 bases at V and 2 bases at J, leaving 11 bases unmatched. Germline loops: CDR1 SEHNR, CDR2 FQNEAQ (reference sequence). CDR3 sequence: CASSFPIRTSGSTDTQYF. In nucleotides, the CDR3 is TGTGCCAGCAGCTTTCCCATAAGGACTAGCGGTTCCACAGATACGCAGTATTTT.

This clone was picked up a small number of times. The gene calls are TRBV5-4 and TRBJ2-5; 8 bases line up with TRBD2. The CDR3 has 14 residues. J lost 5 bases, V lost 4 bases, and 7 bases had no gene match. Germline CDR1 SGHNT, CDR2 YYREEE (reference sequence). CDR3 coding DNA: TGTGCCAGCAGCGAGGCCGGGAGGGTGGAGACCCAGTACTTC. Protein product: CASSEAGRVETQYF.

The chain couples TRBV27 to TRBJ1-5, with D possibly TRBD1 on 6 matching bases. Per the germline V gene, CDR1 is MNHEY and CDR2 is SMNVEV (reference sequence). V lost 6 bases and J 4 bases, leaving 16 bases between the germline ends. The CDR3 totals 15 residues. The CDR3 nucleotides are TGTGCCAGCAGCAACTTAAAACAGGGAAATCAGCCCCAGCATTTT. This translates into CASSNLKQGNQPQHF.

The V and J genes are TRBV11-3 and TRBJ2-5, with D unresolved. V was shortened by 0 bases and J by 1 base, with 6 bases between the two germline ends. Germline values: CDR1 SGHNT, CDR2 YENEEA. The CDR3 is made up of 14 amino acids. CDR3 sequence: CASSLDLLQETQYF. The DNA of the CDR3 is TGTGCCAGCAGCTTAGATCTCCTCCAAGAGACCCAGTACTTC.